This T cell receptor beta chain was found in a study of PD-1 blockade in classical Hodgkin lymphoma. Study-level background: Nivolumab dosed at 3 mg/kg went to patients intravenously every 2 weeks.

The study, taken as a whole, reports: There was a significant rise in CD4+ TCR diversity by C4D1, with no such rise for CD8+.

With no exception, relapse followed autologous stem cell transplantation in all patients, and brentuximab vedotin exposure varied. Assay: immunoSEQ multiplex PCR; the TCRdb copy retains only in-frame clones and omits some. The sample records 95,000 to 120,000 clones, 80% to 90% being singletons. A remark on this clone: Antigen unknown.

CDR1 and CDR2 from the germline V gene are SQVTM and ANQGSEA. Between the trimmed V and J ends, which lost 0 bases and 0 bases, there was a span of 17 bases. The CDR3 runs to 17 residues. The chain joins TRBV29-1 to TRBJ1-2; D ambiguous. The receptor comes from a human donor with classical Hodgkin lymphoma. The material sequenced was peripheral blood mononuclear cells (PBMCs), taken before the second cycle of nivolumab. The CDR3 reads CSVEDRILTSPNYGYTF. The DNA for the CDR3 is TGCAGCGTTGAAGACAGGATTCTGACTTCGCCTAACTATGGCTACACCTTC.